This TCR beta chain was sequenced during a study of blood T cell repertoires in COVID-19. TCRdb's copy holds only in-frame clones and misses some; the assay was immunoSEQ multiplex PCR. The table has hundreds of thousands of clones, over 75% seen once. The participants were between roughly 18 and 90 years old and came from under 25 US areas. Among Cohort 3 donors, those recovered had two negative PCRs, clearance, or symptom resolution. V was pared by 2 bases and J by 6 bases, with 13 bases between. The length of the CDR3 is 15 residues. The germline CDR1 and CDR2 sequences are LGHNA and YNFKEQ. The chain combines TRBV4-2 with TRBJ2-2, with D maybe TRBD2 (6 bases). Sequenced sample: PBMCs or T cells enriched from blood (not recorded which). This receptor was taken from a man aged 25-45 years who had recovered from COVID-19. The CDR3 nucleotides are TGTGCCAGCAGCCAAAGGCGGGACCCGGCCGGGGAGCTGTTTTTT. It yields the protein CASSQRRDPAGELFF.